What follows are 21 T cell receptor beta chains derived from one specimen sequenced in a study of blood T cell repertoires in COVID-19. Clones were sequenced by immunoSEQ multiplex PCR, and TCRdb holds only the in-frame ones, with some missing. The profile shows around 110,000 clones, about nine tenths of them singletons. The sample consisted of peripheral blood. Receptors originate from a human donor with active COVID-19. The donor label of this sample is uncertain.

This clone was observed a few times. This chain links TRBV24-1 with TRBJ1-6; 7 nucleotides match TRBD1. This CDR3 comprises 16 residues. V was pared by 4 bases and J by 8 bases, with 10 bases of the junction left unmatched. From germline, CDR1 is KGHDR and CDR2 SFDVKD. CDR3 protein: CATSDGATGSDSPLHF. For the CDR3, the DNA is TGTGCCACCAGTGACGGGGCGACAGGGTCGGATTCACCCCTCCACTTT.

Only one count was recorded for this clone. The chain recombines TRBV6-2 or TRBV6-3 with TRBJ2-7, with TRBD1 as a possible D gene (6 bases). CDR1 MNHEY and CDR2 SVGEGT come from the germline V gene. The CDR3 is made up of 14 amino acids. Trimming pared 0 bases from V and 2 bases from J, leaving 8 bases between. The CDR3 sequence is CASSYSTGPYEQYF. CDR3 bases: TGTGCCAGCAGTTACTCTACAGGGCCCTACGAGCAGTACTTC.

V and J are TRBV6-1 and TRBJ2-7; no firm D call. V lost 2 bases to trimming and J lost 3 bases, with 8 bases between them. From germline, CDR1 is MNHNS and CDR2 SASEGT. The CDR3 sequence is 13 residues long. This chain's CDR3 is CASSEKADYEQYF. CDR3 bases: TGTGCCAGCAGTGAAAAAGCTGACTACGAGCAGTACTTC.

The chain joins TRBV28 to TRBJ2-7; a weak D match, TRBD2 (5 bases). The CDR3 sequence is 17 residues long. V was pared by 4 bases and J by 0 bases, with 19 bases between. Germline V gene sequence: CDR1 MDHEN, CDR2 SYDVKM. CDR3 bases: TGTGCCAGCAGTTCCACATTCAGACTGGGGAGCTCCTACGAGCAGTACTTC. It specifies CASSSTFRLGSSYEQYF.

The rearrangement uses TRBV9 and TRBJ2-1; 7 nucleotides align to TRBD1. This CDR3 is 15 amino acids long. CDR1 SGDLS and CDR2 YYNGEE come from the germline V gene. The junction had 5 bases not matched to a gene; V was cut back by 3 bases and J by 2 bases. CDR3 coding DNA: TGTGCCAGCAGCGCAGACAGGGTTCCCTACAATGAGCAGTTCTTC. It encodes CASSADRVPYNEQFF.

This clone was seen just once. The rearrangement uses TRBV7-2 and TRBJ1-6; D ambiguous. The CDR3 length is 14 residues. V was trimmed by 3 bases and J by 8 bases, leaving 11 bases between them. Germline V gene data show CDR1 as SGHTA and CDR2 as FQGNSA. CDR3 coding DNA: TGTGCCAGCAGCTTCGCAAGCCTCCATTCACCCCTCCACTTT. This gives the protein CASSFASLHSPLHF.

This clone was detected only a few times. The CDR3 spells CASSEVGFSGNTIYF. The CDR3 DNA reads as TGTGCCAGCAGTGAGGTGGGCTTCTCTGGAAACACCATATATTTT. The chain uses TRBV2 and TRBJ1-3; no definite D call. The CDR3 loop spans 15 amino acids. Trimming left V 3 bases short and J 0 bases short, with 9 bases between. Germline CDR1 and CDR2: SNHLY and FYNNEI.

The chain uses TRBV2 and TRBJ1-2; D is unresolved. Germline CDR1 is SNHLY and CDR2 is FYNNEI. This CDR3 spans 13 amino acids. Trimming shortened V by 7 bases and J by 0 bases, and 9 bases separated the two germline ends. CDR3 protein: CASKVDTNYGYTF. The CDR3 region has the DNA TGTGCCAGCAAAGTAGATACTAACTATGGCTACACCTTC.

The genes are TRBV3-1 (or the pseudogene TRBV3-2) and TRBJ2-7; possible D gene TRBD2, 5 bases. V dropped 2 bases and J dropped 3 bases, with 14 bases sitting between them. There are 15 residues in the CDR3. CDR1 is LGHDT and CDR2 is YNNKEL in the germline V gene (reference sequence). CDR3 in amino acids: CASSQISRGYYEQYF. The CDR3 nucleotides are TGTGCCAGCAGCCAAATATCACGGGGATACTACGAGCAGTACTTC.

The V gene is TRBV3-1 (or the pseudogene TRBV3-2), the J gene TRBJ2-3; 11 bases fit TRBD2. Germline V gives CDR1 LGHDT, CDR2 YNNKEL (reference sequence). V trimming: 0 bases; J trimming: 1 base; junction bases outside the gene matches: 3. The CDR3 is 17 amino acids. The CDR3 nucleotides are TGTGCCAGCAGCCAAGATCTGACTAGCGGGGGCACAGATACGCAGTATTTT. This encodes CASSQDLTSGGTDTQYF.

This chain links TRBV5-1 with TRBJ2-1, with 8 bases matching TRBD1. The germline V gene has CDR1 SGHRS and CDR2 YFSETQ. The CDR3 has 16 residues. V shed 0 bases, J shed 8 bases, and the junction held 10 bases outside the gene matches. The CDR3 DNA sequence: TGCGCCAGCAGCTTGGGTGTGGCAGGGGGCGTGGATGAGCAGTTCTTC. Translation: CASSLGVAGGVDEQFF.

This clone was recorded once. The gene calls are TRBV12-5 and TRBJ2-1; tentative D call: TRBD1 (5 bases). V was trimmed by 2 bases and J by 1 base, leaving 9 bases between them. Germline V gene data show CDR1 as LGHNT and CDR2 as FRNRAP. The CDR3 consists of 15 residues. The CDR3 sequence: CASGLQGRSYNEQFF. In DNA, the CDR3 is TGTGCTAGTGGTTTGCAGGGTAGGTCCTACAATGAGCAGTTCTTC.

V and J are TRBV9 and TRBJ2-7; a weak D match, TRBD1 (5 bases). Germline V lookup: CDR1 SGDLS, CDR2 YYNGEE. Trimming took 0 bases from V and 0 from J, leaving 7 bases between them. The CDR3 runs 14 residues. The CDR3 sequence: CASSVGGNSYEQYF. The CDR3 DNA is TGTGCCAGCAGCGTAGGGGGCAACTCCTACGAGCAGTACTTC.

This chain joins TRBV5-1 and TRBJ1-2; tentatively, D is TRBD1 (6 bases). The CDR3 is made up of 15 amino acids. The V and J ends lost 4 bases and 0 bases respectively, with 13 bases between them. Germline V gene lookup returns CDR1 SGHRS and CDR2 YFSETQ. In DNA form, the CDR3 reads TGCGCCAGCAGCCCGGGACACGGGACTAACTATGGCTACACCTTC. The encoded protein is CASSPGHGTNYGYTF.

The chain uses TRBV25-1 and TRBJ1-1; D not resolved. Germline V gene data show CDR1 as MGHDK and CDR2 as SYGVNS. The CDR3 extends over 14 amino acids. The ends were cut back, 4 bases at V and 1 base at J, with 10 bases in the middle. CDR3 coding DNA: TGTGCCAGCAGTGGAACTCCAAGGAACACTGAAGCTTTCTTT. Its protein is CASSGTPRNTEAFF.

This clone was seen just once. One end of the junction does not line up with germline, which may come from a read error. V is TRBV5-1 and J is TRBJ2-5; D ambiguous. Germline assignment: CDR1 SGHRS and CDR2 YFSETQ. The CDR3 has 14 amino acids. CDR3 loop: CASRLVVNQETQYF. For the CDR3, the DNA is TGCGCCAGCAGATTGGTAGTGAACCAAGAGACCCAGTACTTC.

The chain is built from TRBV6-6 and TRBJ2-5; 8 bases line up with TRBD2. The CDR3 totals 15 residues. After removal of 2 bases from V and 2 bases from J, the junction contained 4 bases not matched to a gene. The germline CDR1 and CDR2 sequences are MNHNY and SVGAGI (reference sequence). CDR3 protein: CASSYGTRRQETQYF. In DNA, the CDR3 is TGTGCCAGCAGTTACGGGACTAGGCGTCAAGAGACCCAGTACTTC.

There are a few counts of this clone. The rearrangement links TRBV11-2 to TRBJ1-6; D is possibly TRBD1 (5 bases). Trimming took 3 bases from V and 7 from J, leaving 7 bases between them. CDR3 length: 13 residues. CDR1 and CDR2 (germline): SGHAT, FQNNGV. Here the CDR3 reads CASSLGRNSPLHF. CDR3 bases: TGTGCCAGCAGCTTGGGGCGGAATTCACCCCTCCACTTT.

The chain combines TRBV4-2 with TRBJ2-1, with TRBD1 matching over 11 bases. This CDR3 comprises 15 residues. The V segment lost 4 bases and the J segment 8 bases; nucleotides outside the gene matches: 7. Germline values: CDR1 LGHNA, CDR2 YNFKEQ. CDR3 nucleotide sequence: TGTGCCAGCAGCCGAGACGGACAGGGGGCAGATGAGCAGTTCTTC. This translates into CASSRDGQGADEQFF.

The chain couples TRBV3-1 (or the pseudogene TRBV3-2) to TRBJ2-7, with D possibly matching TRBD2 (6 bases). Germline V gene lookup returns CDR1 LGHDT and CDR2 YNNKEL (reference sequence). This CDR3 is 13 amino acids long. Trimming stripped 1 base from V and 5 bases from J, with 9 bases between. The CDR3: CASSQGGIDEQYF. The CDR3 DNA is TGTGCCAGCAGCCAAGGCGGGATCGACGAGCAGTACTTC.

The chain employs TRBV7-6 and TRBJ2-3, with 8 bases identical to TRBD2. J gave up 0 bases and V 4 bases, and 9 bases lay outside the gene matches. Germline CDR1 SGHVS, CDR2 FNYEAQ. This CDR3 contains 17 residues. The CDR3 DNA reads TGTGCCAGCAGCTCATACCTTAGCGGGGAGAGCACAGATACGCAGTATTTT. This codes for CASSSYLSGESTDTQYF.